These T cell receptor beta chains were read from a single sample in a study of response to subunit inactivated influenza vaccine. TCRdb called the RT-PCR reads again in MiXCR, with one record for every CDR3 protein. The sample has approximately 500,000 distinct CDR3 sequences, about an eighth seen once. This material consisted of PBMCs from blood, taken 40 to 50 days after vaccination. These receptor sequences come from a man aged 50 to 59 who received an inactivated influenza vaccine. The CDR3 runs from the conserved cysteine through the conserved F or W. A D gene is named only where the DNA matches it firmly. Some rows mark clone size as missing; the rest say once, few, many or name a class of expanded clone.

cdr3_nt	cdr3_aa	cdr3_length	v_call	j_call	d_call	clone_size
TGTGCCAGCAGCCACGGGACTAGTCAAGATACGCAGTATTTT	CASSHGTSQDTQYF	14	TRBV3-1	TRBJ2-3	TRBD2	few
TGTGCCAGCAGCTTAGCGCGTTGGGCCACTAACTACAATGAGCAGTTCTTC	CASSLARWATNYNEQFF	17	TRBV7-6	TRBJ2-1	-	-
TGTGCCAGCAGCGGAGGACTAGCGGGTCCCTACGAGCAGTACTTC	CASSGGLAGPYEQYF	15	TRBV11-2	TRBJ2-7	TRBD2	few
TGTGCCAGCAGCGCTCGGGGCAGGGGTGGTTCCGGGGTTTACGAGCAGTACTTC	CASSARGRGGSGVYEQYF	18	TRBV11-1	TRBJ2-7	-	many
TGTGCCAGCAGCTTAACCGCCAGAACCAAAAACATTCAGTACTTC	CASSLTARTKNIQYF	15	TRBV7-2	TRBJ2-4	-	few
TGTGCCAGCAGCCAAGACTTGGGACAGGGTAGCTATGGCTACACCTTC	CASSQDLGQGSYGYTF	16	TRBV4-2	TRBJ1-2	TRBD1	few
TGCAGTGCTAGTTTATTGGTCGGACCAACTAATGAAAAACTGTTTTTT	CSASLLVGPTNEKLFF	16	TRBV20-1	TRBJ1-4	-	-
TGTGCCAGCAGTGAAACCGGCTATGGCTACACCTTC	CASSETGYGYTF	12	TRBV6-1	TRBJ1-2	-	few
TGTGCCAGCAGCCAAGTACTACGGGGCAGCACAGATACGCAGTATTTT	CASSQVLRGSTDTQYF	16	TRBV4-2	TRBJ2-3	-	many
TGCGCCAGCAGTCCCAGGACCGGGAGGGACACTGAAGCTTTCTTT	CASSPRTGRDTEAFF	15	TRBV5-1	TRBJ1-1	-	many
TGTGCCAGCAGAATTGCGGGGAACACCGGGGAGCTGTTTTTT	CASRIAGNTGELFF	14	TRBV6-1	TRBJ2-2	-	-
TGTGCCAGCAGTTACTCGATTATTAGAGCGCATGTGAACACCGGGGAGCTGTTTTTT	CASSYSIIRAHVNTGELFF	19	TRBV6-2/TRBV6-3	TRBJ2-2	-	-
TGCAGCGTGAGAGGGAGGATGAACACTGAAGCTTTCTTT	CSVRGRMNTEAFF	13	TRBV29-1	TRBJ1-1	-	-
TGTGCCACCAGTGCGGAGCACAGTGAGCAGTTCTTC	CATSAEHSEQFF	12	TRBV15	TRBJ2-1	-	many
TGTGCCATCAGGGGACTAGGAAACACAGATACGCAGTATTTT	CAIRGLGNTDTQYF	14	TRBV10-3	TRBJ2-3	TRBD2	few
TGTGCCAGCAGCTTAGGTTGGCGGGGTTTGAACACTGAAGCTTTCTTT	CASSLGWRGLNTEAFF	16	TRBV7-2	TRBJ1-1	-	once
TGCGCCAGCAGCCAAGATCGGGCTAGCGGGGGGCAAAACATTCAGTACTTC	CASSQDRASGGQNIQYF	17	TRBV4-1	TRBJ2-4	TRBD2	few
TGTGCCAGCAGCCCCCGGGGGGGGGAGACCCAGTACTTC	CASSPRGGETQYF	13	TRBV7-2	TRBJ2-5	TRBD2	many
TGTGCCAGCAGCAGGACTAGCGGGTTCGCGAACACCGGGGAGCTGTTTTTT	CASSRTSGFANTGELFF	17	TRBV3-1	TRBJ2-2	TRBD2	-
TGCGCCAGCAGCTCCGGAAGGGGATTCACTGAAGCTTTCTTT	CASSSGRGFTEAFF	14	TRBV5-1	TRBJ1-1	-	-
TGTGTCAGCAGCAACCCTACCACAGGGCATGTAGCTTTCTTT	CVSSNPTTGHVAFF	14	TRBV28	TRBJ1-1	-	-
TGTGCCAGCAGTGGGGCCTCTGGAAACACCATATATTTT	CASSGASGNTIYF	13	TRBV9	TRBJ1-3	-	-
TGCGCCAGCAGCTTCGACAGCGAGTATGGCTACACCTTC	CASSFDSEYGYTF	13	TRBV5-1	TRBJ1-2	-	few
TGTGCCAGCAGTAAGGGACTAGCGGGAGGCAACGAGCAGTACTTC	CASSKGLAGGNEQYF	15	TRBV28	TRBJ2-7	TRBD2	few
TGTGCCACCAGCAGAGCTCCCCAGGGGCTTTCGAGGGAGCAGTACTTC	CATSRAPQGLSREQYF	16	TRBV15	TRBJ2-7	-	few
TGTGCCAGCAGTTCCAGACCGGGTGGCCCCTACGAGCAGTACTTC	CASSSRPGGPYEQYF	15	TRBV12-3/TRBV12-4	TRBJ2-7	-	few
TGTGCCACGCGTCTGGGACAGGGTGTCAGTGGTACCGGGGAGCTGTTTTTT	CATRLGQGVSGTGELFF	17	TRBV10-3	TRBJ2-2	TRBD1	many
TGTGCCAGCAGCCAAATGACAGGGGTAGAAAAACTGTTTTTT	CASSQMTGVEKLFF	14	TRBV3-1	TRBJ1-4	TRBD1	-
TGCAGTGCCCCTCGGGCGTCAGACACTGAAGCTTTCTTT	CSAPRASDTEAFF	13	TRBV20-1	TRBJ1-1	-	many
TGCAGTGCTAGAGATCCGGCGGGAGGGGGCTACGAGCAGTACTTC	CSARDPAGGGYEQYF	15	TRBV20-1	TRBJ2-7	TRBD2	few
TGTGCCAGCAGCTTGGTACCGAGCACAGATACGCAGTATTTT	CASSLVPSTDTQYF	14	TRBV5-5	TRBJ2-3	-	many